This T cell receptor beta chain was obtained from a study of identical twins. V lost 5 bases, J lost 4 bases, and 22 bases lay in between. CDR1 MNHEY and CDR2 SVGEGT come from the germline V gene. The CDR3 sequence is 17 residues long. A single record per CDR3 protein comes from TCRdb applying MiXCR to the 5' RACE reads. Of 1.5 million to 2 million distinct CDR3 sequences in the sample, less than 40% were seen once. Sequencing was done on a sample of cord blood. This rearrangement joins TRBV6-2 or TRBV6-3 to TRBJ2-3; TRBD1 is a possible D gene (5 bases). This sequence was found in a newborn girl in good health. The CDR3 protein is CASSKGRRAGGPDTQYF. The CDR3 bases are TGTGCCAGCAGTAAGGGGCGACGGGCAGGTGGGCCAGATACGCAGTATTTT.